This note documents a single T cell receptor beta chain sequence. Profiled with immunoSEQ multiplex PCR; TCRdb holds only in-frame clones, not every one. The table records about 2 million clones, 90% to 95% of them present only once. This sample is drawn from a study of shared clonotypes between healthy human individuals. There are 15 residues in the CDR3. V shed 10 bases and J 2 bases; nucleotides not matched to a gene: 7. Germline CDR1 is ENHRY and CDR2 is SYGVKD. The chain has TRBV10-3 and TRBJ2-3, with TRBD2 identical over 12 bases. The specimen sequenced was naive CD4+ T cells sorted from blood. The sample's subset: CD45RA+ positively selected. The clonotype comes from a man aged 18 to 30 in good health. CDR3 residues: CATERLAGDTDTQYF. For the CDR3, the DNA is TGTGCCACGGAAAGACTAGCGGGGGACACAGATACGCAGTATTTT.